What follows describes a single T cell receptor (beta chain). Its antigen is as yet unknown. Not enrolled were patients with uncontrolled infection, other autoimmune disease, pregnancy or lactation. Orbital computed tomography, thyroid ultrasound, serum thyroxine and TRAb, and clinical symptoms together informed the diagnoses. V was pared by 5 bases and J by 1 base, with 8 bases between. CDR1 and CDR2 (germline): SGHTA, FQGNSA. This CDR3 spans 13 amino acids. The entry originates in a study of T cells in Graves' hyperthyroidism and ophthalmopathy. Amplification targeted TCR beta CDR3 regions from RNA transcripts. HTBI primers were employed in a first-round RT-PCR of the TCR CDR3. TCRdb called the multiplex PCR reads again in MiXCR, with one record for every CDR3 protein. Here the sample spans 490,000 or so distinct CDR3 sequences, roughly 23% being singletons. Study observations and caveats: Most thyroid-expanded clonotypes above 0.001 were also found in blood.

This chain uses TRBV7-2 with TRBJ1-1, with D unresolved. This TCR was sampled from a woman between 65 and 79 years old with Graves' ophthalmopathy. What was sequenced was blood. The CDR3 nucleotides read TGTGCCAGCAGCCCGAAGCGGAACACTGAAGCTTTCTTT. Its protein product is CASSPKRNTEAFF.